The sample holds one count of the clone carrying this TCR beta chain. The germline V gene encodes CDR1 KGHSH and CDR2 LQKENI. V gave up 3 bases and J gave up 7 bases, with 9 bases separating them. CDR3 length: 13 residues. This entry is derived from a study of blood T cell repertoires in COVID-19. In the study overall: T cells, B-cell-depleted T cells, or PBMCs supplied cDNA or gDNA.

In the authors' methods: Reference gene primer amplification gave estimated nucleated cell counts. Assay: immunoSEQ multiplex PCR; the TCRdb copy retains only in-frame clones and omits some. The V and J calls and clone size were taken over from that table, and D and trimming were inferred from the DNA. The table lists some 44,000 clones, 82% of them singletons. Sequencing was performed on peripheral blood. The J gene is TRBJ2-2, the V gene TRBV18; D is unresolved. The TCR originated in a woman aged 60-75 years with acute or convalescent COVID-19. For the CDR3, the DNA is TGTGCCAGCTCACCTTCAGATGTCGGGGAGCTGTTTTTT. Translated, it gives CASSPSDVGELFF.